This T cell receptor (beta chain) was observed in a study of spatial heterogeneity in lung cancer. Looking at the study overall: Matched bulk RNA-seq yielded a T cell transcriptional module score. Counts of TCR transcripts in tumor regions correlated strongly with that score.

The V and J ends lost 6 bases and 8 bases respectively, with 22 bases between them. This CDR3 comprises 15 residues. The germline V gene has CDR1 MNHNS and CDR2 SASEGT. TCR cDNA molecules each had a unique molecular identifier. TCRdb called the 5' RACE reads again in MiXCR, with one record for every CDR3 protein. Among some 2,000 distinct CDR3 sequences listed, roughly 8.9% were seen once. Time point defined: sample taken at primary tumor resection. No cells were sorted before sequencing. The whole RNA sequenced was extracted from tumor, nontumor lung or frozen PBMC. Findings of the study overall: Numbers of ubiquitous and regional expanded TCRs tracked ubiquitous and regional nonsynonymous mutation counts, respectively. Within tumors, counts of expanded alpha and beta TCRs tracked tumor mutation counts.

By share, this clonotype counts as medium-sized (0.01 to 0.1%). The antigen is not known. Sequencing was performed on lung tumor tissue, taken at surgery. The TCR sequence derives from a female donor with early-stage non-small cell lung cancer. J is TRBJ2-5 and V is TRBV6-1; D possibly uses TRBD1 or TRBD2 (5 bases each). The CDR3 DNA reads TGTGCCAGCAGGAATCCTTGGAGCGGTACAGGAACCCAGTACTTC. Amino acids: CASRNPWSGTGTQYF.